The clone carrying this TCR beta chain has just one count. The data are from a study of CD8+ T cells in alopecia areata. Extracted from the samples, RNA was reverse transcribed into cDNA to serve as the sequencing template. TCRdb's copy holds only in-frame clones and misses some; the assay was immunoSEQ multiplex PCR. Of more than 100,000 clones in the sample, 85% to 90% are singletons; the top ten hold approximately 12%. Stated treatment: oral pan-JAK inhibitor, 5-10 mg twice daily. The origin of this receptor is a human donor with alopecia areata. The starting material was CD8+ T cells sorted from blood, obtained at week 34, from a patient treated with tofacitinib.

CDR3 residues: CASSESDTQYF. The CDR3 DNA is TGTGCCAGCAGTGAATCAGATACGCAGTATTTT. The V gene is TRBV27, the J gene TRBJ2-3; unclear D gene. Trimming took 5 bases from V and 4 from J, leaving 4 bases between them. The CDR3 covers 11 residues. Germline CDR1 is MNHEY and CDR2 is SMNVEV (reference sequence).